This TCR beta chain came from a study of tumor-infiltrating lymphocytes in primary liver carcinoma. As for the study in general: The five patients, who were men and women, ranged in age from 30 to 69 years.

CDR3 length: 13 amino acids. V gave up 6 bases and J gave up 6 bases, with 11 bases separating them. Constant-region priming of roughly 490 ng total RNA yielded TCR beta cDNA. Generation of the TCR beta libraries relied on three nested multiplex PCR rounds using slightly modified ARM-PCR. TRBV1-TRBV30 forward primers paired with a C-beta reverse primer were used in the first two PCR rounds, which ran roughly 9 cycles each. One entry per CDR3 protein results from TCRdb running MiXCR on the multiplex PCR reads. The sample contains more than 100,000 distinct CDR3 sequences, about two thirds of which appear only once. With regard to this clonotype: Antigen unknown. A much bigger clone sits one base away, suggesting this may be a read error.

Study-level findings and limits: Tumor-adjacent and tumor-blood pairs shared less of their repertoires than tumor region pairs shared. Blood fell significantly below tumors in its top-250-clone fraction (p = 0.039).

Co-extraction of RNA and DNA was performed on about 19-32 mg of unsorted bulk tissue. Cases comprised patients with primary liver carcinoma who received surgical resection. The receptor was derived from a woman aged 55-69 years with primary liver carcinoma and hepatitis B virus infection. Sequencing used tumor-adjacent normal liver tissue. The V call is TRBV12-3 or TRBV12-4, the J call TRBJ2-2; perhaps TRBD1 as D (5 bases). Here the CDR3 reads CASRPRVAGELFF. The CDR3, as DNA: TGTGCCAGCAGACCCAGGGTCGCCGGGGAGCTGTTTTTT.